The clone carrying this TCR beta chain has at least ten counts. This entry belongs to a study of regulatory T cells in long-lasting Graves disease. The time point is: newly diagnosed GD, antithyroid drugs for less than 3 months. RNA isolated from PBMCs was used to make the TCR library. To make TCR beta libraries, researchers used iRepertoire HTBI primers and Arm-PCR of CDR3 regions. TCRdb redid the calling of the multiplex PCR reads with MiXCR, one entry per CDR3 protein. The sample has about 500,000 distinct CDR3 sequences, 16% seen once. These data were also reused for a study on T cells in Graves' hyperthyroidism and ophthalmopathy.

The receptor comes from a man aged 35-49 years with Graves disease. The material was peripheral blood mononuclear cells (PBMCs), obtained at new diagnosis, from a patient treated with antithyroid drugs.

This chain's CDR3 is CASSATRRSSYEQYF. The DNA of the CDR3 is TGTGCCAGCAGCGCAACCAGGCGGAGCTCCTACGAGCAGTACTTC. This sequence joins TRBV7-2 and TRBJ2-7; D is undetermined. Looked up from germline, CDR1 is SGHTA and CDR2 is FQGNSA. The CDR3 consists of 15 residues. Trimming took off 5 bases at V and 0 bases at J, with 14 bases between the two ends.